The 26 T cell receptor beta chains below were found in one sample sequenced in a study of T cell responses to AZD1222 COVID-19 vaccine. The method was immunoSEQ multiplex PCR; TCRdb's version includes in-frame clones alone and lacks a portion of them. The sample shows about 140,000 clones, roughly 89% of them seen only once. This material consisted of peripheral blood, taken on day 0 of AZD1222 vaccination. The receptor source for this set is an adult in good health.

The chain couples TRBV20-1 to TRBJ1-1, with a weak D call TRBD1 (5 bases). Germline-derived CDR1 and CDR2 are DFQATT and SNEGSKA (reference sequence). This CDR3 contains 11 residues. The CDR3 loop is CRGDDGTEAFF. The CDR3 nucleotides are TGCAGAGGGGACGATGGGACTGAAGCTTTCTTT.

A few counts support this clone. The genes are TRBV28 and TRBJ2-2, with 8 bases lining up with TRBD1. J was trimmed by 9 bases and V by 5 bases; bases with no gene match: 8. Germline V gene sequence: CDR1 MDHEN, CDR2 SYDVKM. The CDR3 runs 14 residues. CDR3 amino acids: CASSGQGKRRELFF. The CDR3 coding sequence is TGTGCCAGCAGTGGACAGGGCAAGCGCCGGGAGCTGTTTTTT. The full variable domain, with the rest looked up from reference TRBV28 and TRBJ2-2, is DVKVTQSSRYLVKRTGEKVFLECVQDMDHENMFWYRQDPGLGLRLIYFSYDVKMKEKGDIPEGYSVSREKKERFSLILESASTNQTSMYLCASSGQGKRRELFFGEGSRLTVL.

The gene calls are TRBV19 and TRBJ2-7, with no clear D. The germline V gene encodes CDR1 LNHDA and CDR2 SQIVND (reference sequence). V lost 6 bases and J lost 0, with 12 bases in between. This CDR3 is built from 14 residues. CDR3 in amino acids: CASRDSRFSYEQYF. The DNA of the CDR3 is TGTGCCAGTAGAGATTCACGCTTCTCCTACGAGCAGTACTTC.

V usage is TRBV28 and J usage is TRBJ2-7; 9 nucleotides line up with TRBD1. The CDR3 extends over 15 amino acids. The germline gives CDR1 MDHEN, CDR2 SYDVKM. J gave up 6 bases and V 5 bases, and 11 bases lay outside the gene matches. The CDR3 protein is CASSTGGLVKIEQYF. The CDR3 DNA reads TGTGCCAGCAGTACAGGGGGCCTGGTAAAAATCGAGCAGTACTTC.

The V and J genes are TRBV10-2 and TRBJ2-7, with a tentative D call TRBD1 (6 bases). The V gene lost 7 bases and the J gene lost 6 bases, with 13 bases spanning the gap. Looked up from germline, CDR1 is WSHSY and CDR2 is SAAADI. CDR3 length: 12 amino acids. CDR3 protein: CASTLRGTEQYF. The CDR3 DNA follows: TGCGCCAGCACGTTGAGGGGGACCGAGCAGTACTTC.

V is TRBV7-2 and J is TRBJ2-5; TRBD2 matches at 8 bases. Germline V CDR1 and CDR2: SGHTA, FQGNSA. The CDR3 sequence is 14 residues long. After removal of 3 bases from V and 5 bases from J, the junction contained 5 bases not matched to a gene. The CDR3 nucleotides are TGTGCCAGCAGCTTTTGGACTAGCACGGAGACCCAGTACTTC. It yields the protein CASSFWTSTETQYF. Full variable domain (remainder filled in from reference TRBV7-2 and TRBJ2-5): GAGVSQSPSNKVTEKGKDVELRCDPISGHTALYWYRQSLGQGLEFLIYFQGNSAPDKSGLPSDRFSAERTGGSVSTLTIQRTQQEDSAVYLCASSFWTSTETQYFGPGTRLLVL.

The CDR3 loop reads CASSPTYRDPSYNEQFF. The CDR3 nucleotides read TGTGCCAGCAGCCCCACCTACAGGGACCCCTCCTACAATGAGCAGTTCTTC. The rearrangement links TRBV27 to TRBJ2-1; D might be TRBD1 (6 bases). Per the germline V gene, CDR1 is MNHEY and CDR2 is SMNVEV (reference sequence). The CDR3 runs 17 residues. V was cut by 6 bases and J by 0 bases, with 18 bases left in between.

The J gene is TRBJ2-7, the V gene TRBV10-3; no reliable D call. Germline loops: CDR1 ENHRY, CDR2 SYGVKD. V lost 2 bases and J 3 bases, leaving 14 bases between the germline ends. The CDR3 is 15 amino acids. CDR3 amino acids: CAISENLPGVYEQYF. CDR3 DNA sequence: TGTGCCATCAGTGAGAACCTCCCAGGTGTCTACGAGCAGTACTTC.

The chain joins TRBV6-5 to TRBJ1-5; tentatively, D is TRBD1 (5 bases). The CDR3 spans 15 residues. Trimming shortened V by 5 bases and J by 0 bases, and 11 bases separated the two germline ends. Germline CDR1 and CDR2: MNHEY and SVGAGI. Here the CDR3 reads CASSQDNHSNQPQHF. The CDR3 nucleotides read TGTGCCAGCAGTCAGGACAACCATAGCAATCAGCCCCAGCATTTT.

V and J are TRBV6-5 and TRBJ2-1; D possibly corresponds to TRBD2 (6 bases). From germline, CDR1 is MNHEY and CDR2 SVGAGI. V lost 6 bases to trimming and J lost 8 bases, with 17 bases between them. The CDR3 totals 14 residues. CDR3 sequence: CASRAGTSLYEQFF. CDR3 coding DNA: TGTGCCAGCAGAGCCGGGACTTCTTTATATGAGCAGTTCTTC.

This chain's CDR3 is CASSQGGNYEQYF. The CDR3 DNA is TGTGCCAGTAGTCAAGGGGGCAACTACGAGCAGTACTTC. The chain links TRBV19 to TRBJ2-7, with 7 bases fitting TRBD1. Germline CDR1 is LNHDA and CDR2 is SQIVND (reference sequence). The CDR3 is made up of 13 amino acids. V shed 5 bases and J 3 bases; nucleotides not matched to a gene: 4.

The DNA of the CDR3 is TGTGCCAGCAGCCTTGAGGGTAGCGGGAGATCGGGCTACAATGAGCAGTTCTTC. Translation gives CASSLEGSGRSGYNEQFF. The chain couples TRBV4-2 to TRBJ2-1; TRBD2 matches 9 bases. V was pared by 4 bases and J by 3 bases, with 13 bases of the junction left unmatched. The CDR3 extends over 18 amino acids. Germline V gene sequence: CDR1 LGHNA, CDR2 YNFKEQ.

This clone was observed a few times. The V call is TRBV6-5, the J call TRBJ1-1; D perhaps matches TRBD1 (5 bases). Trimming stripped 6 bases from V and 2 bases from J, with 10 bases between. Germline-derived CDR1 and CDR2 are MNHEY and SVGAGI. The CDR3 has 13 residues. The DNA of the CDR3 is TGTGCCAGCAGAATACAGGAAAACACTGAAGCTTTCTTT. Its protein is CASRIQENTEAFF.

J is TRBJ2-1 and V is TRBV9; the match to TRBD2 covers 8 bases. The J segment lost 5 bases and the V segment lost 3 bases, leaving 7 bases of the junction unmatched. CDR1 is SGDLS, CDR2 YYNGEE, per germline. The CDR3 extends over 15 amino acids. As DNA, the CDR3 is TGTGCCAGCAGCGACTACGCGGGGGGCAACAATGAGCAGTTCTTC. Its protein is CASSDYAGGNNEQFF.

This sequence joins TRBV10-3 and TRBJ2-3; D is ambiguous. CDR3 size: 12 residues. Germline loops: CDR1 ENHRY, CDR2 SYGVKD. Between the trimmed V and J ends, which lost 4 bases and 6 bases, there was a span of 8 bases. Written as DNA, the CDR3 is TGTGCCATCAGTGTTATGGGGGATACGCAGTATTTT. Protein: CAISVMGDTQYF.

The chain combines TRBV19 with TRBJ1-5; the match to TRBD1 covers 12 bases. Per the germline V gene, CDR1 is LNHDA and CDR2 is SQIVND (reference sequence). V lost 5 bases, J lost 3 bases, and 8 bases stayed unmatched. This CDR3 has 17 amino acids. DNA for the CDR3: TGTGCCAGTAGTGCAACCGGGACAGGGGGCATCAATCAGCCCCAGCATTTT. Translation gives CASSATGTGGINQPQHF.

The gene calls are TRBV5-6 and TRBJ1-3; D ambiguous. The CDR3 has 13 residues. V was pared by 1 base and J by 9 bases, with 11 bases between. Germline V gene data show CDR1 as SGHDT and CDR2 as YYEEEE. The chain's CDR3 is CASSLNPESTIYF. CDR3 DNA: TGTGCCAGCAGCTTGAACCCCGAATCCACCATATATTTT.

The CDR3 DNA reads TGCGCCAGCAGCTTGTGGACAGGGAGTACCTACGAGCAGTACTTC. Its protein product is CASSLWTGSTYEQYF. The genes are TRBV5-1 and TRBJ2-7; 8 nucleotides align to TRBD1. CDR1 is SGHRS, CDR2 YFSETQ, per germline. The junction had 5 bases not matched to a gene; V was cut back by 1 base and J by 2 bases. This CDR3 region has 15 residues.

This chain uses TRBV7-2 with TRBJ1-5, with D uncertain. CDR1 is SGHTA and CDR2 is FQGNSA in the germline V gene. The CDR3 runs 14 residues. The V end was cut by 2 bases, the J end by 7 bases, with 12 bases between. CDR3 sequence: CASSLSNWVQPQHF. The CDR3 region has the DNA TGTGCCAGCAGCTTATCGAATTGGGTACAGCCCCAGCATTTT.

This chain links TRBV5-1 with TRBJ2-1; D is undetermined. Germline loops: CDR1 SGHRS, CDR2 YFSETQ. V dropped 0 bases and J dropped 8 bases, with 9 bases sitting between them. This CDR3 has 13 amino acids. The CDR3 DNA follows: TGCGCCAGCAGCTTGGAGGGTAGAGATGAGCAGTTCTTC. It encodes CASSLEGRDEQFF.

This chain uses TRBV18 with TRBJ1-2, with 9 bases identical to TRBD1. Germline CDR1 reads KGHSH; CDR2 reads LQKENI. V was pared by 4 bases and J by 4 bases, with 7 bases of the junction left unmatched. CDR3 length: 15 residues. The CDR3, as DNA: TGTGCCAGCTCACATGGACAGGGGAATGCCTATGGCTACACCTTC. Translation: CASSHGQGNAYGYTF.

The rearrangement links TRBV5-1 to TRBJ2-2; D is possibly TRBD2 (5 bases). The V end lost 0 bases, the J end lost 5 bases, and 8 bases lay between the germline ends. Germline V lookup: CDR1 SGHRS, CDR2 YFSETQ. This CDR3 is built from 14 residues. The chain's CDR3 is CASSLEGSTGELFF. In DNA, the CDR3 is TGCGCCAGCAGCTTGGAAGGGAGTACCGGGGAGCTGTTTTTT.

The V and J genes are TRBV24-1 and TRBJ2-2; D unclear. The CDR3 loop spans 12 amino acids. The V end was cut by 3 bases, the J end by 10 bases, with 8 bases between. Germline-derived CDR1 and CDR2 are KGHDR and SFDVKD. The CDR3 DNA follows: TGTGCCACCAGTGATCCTTGGACGGAGCTGTTTTTT. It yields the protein CATSDPWTELFF.

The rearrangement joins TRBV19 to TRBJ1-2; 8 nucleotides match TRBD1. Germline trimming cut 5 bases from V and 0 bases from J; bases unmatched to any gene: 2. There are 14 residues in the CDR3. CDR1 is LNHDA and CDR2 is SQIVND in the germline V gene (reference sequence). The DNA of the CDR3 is TGTGCCAGTAGTCCGACAGGGGCTAACTATGGCTACACCTTC. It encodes CASSPTGANYGYTF.

CDR3 DNA: TGTGCCAGCAGCCAGGGCGGGGGGGCCTTAGGAGATACGCAGTATTTT. Translation gives CASSQGGGALGDTQYF. The chain couples TRBV7-2 to TRBJ2-3, with 9 bases aligning to TRBD2. The V segment lost 5 bases and the J segment 5 bases; nucleotides outside the gene matches: 11. This CDR3 region has 16 residues. The germline V gene encodes CDR1 SGHTA and CDR2 FQGNSA.

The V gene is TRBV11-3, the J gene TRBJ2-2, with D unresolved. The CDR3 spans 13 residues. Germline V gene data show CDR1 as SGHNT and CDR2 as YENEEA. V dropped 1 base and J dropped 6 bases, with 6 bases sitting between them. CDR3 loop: CASSLGLAGELFF. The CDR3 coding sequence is TGTGCCAGCAGCTTAGGCCTAGCCGGGGAGCTGTTTTTT.